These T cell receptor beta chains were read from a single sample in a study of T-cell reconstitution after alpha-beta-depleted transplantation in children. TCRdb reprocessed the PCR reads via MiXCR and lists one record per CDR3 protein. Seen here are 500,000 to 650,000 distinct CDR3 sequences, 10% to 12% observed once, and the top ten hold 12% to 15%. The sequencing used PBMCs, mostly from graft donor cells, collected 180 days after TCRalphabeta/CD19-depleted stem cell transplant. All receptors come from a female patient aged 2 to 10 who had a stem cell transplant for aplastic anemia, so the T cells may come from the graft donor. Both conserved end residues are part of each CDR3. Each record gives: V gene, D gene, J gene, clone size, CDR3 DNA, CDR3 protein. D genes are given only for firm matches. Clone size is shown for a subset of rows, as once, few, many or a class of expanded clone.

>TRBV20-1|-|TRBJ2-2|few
TGCAGTGCCCCGCACGCGGGGGCGGACACCGGGGAGCTGTTTTTT
CSAPHAGADTGELFF
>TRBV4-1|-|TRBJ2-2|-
TGCGCCAGCAGCCAAGAGCCAACGAACACCGGGGAGCTGTTTTTT
CASSQEPTNTGELFF
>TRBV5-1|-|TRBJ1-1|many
TGCGCCAGCAATCTGGGGGGGAACACTGAAGCTTTCTTT
CASNLGGNTEAFF
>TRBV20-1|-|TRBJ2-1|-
TGCAGTGCTAGAGATCTGGCGGGGACCTACAATGAGCAGTTCTTC
CSARDLAGTYNEQFF
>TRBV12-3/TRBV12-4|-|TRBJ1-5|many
TGTGCCAGCAGTAAGGACAGCACCCTTAGCAATCAGCCCCAGCATTTT
CASSKDSTLSNQPQHF
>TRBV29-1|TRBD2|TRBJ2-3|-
TGCAGCGTTCTAGGGACTAGCGGGACTAGCACAGATACGCAGTATTTT
CSVLGTSGTSTDTQYF
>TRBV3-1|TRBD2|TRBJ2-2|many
TGTGCCAGCAGCCCCAAGCGGGAGTACACCGGGGAGCTGTTTTTT
CASSPKREYTGELFF
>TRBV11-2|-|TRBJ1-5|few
TGTGCCAGCAGCTTAGGTATAGGGAGCAATCAGCCCCAGCATTTT
CASSLGIGSNQPQHF
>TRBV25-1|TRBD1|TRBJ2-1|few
TGTGCCAGCAGTGACGCTCGGACAGGGAACTACAATGAGCAGTTCTTC
CASSDARTGNYNEQFF
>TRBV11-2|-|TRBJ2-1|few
TGTGCCAGCGGAGCGGGCCTGAGCCCCTACAATGAGCAGTTCTTC
CASGAGLSPYNEQFF
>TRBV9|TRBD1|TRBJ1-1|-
TGTGCCTCAGCAGGGGGCTGGGACACTGAAGCTTTCTTT
CASAGGWDTEAFF
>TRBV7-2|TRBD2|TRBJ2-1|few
TGTGCCAGCAGCTCCCGCCCGTTAGCGGGAGGGCACAATGAGCAGTTCTTC
CASSSRPLAGGHNEQFF
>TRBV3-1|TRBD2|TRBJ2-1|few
TGTGCCAGCAGCCGTTTTAATAGCGGGGGCTCCTACAATGAGCAGTTCTTC
CASSRFNSGGSYNEQFF
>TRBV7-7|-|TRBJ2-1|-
TGTGCCAGCAGCCATGGACTCTCCTACAATGAGCAGTTCTTC
CASSHGLSYNEQFF
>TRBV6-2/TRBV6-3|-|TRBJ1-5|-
TGTGCCAGCAGCAACGGGGGGCTGGGAGTGAGGCAGCCCCAGCATTTT
CASSNGGLGVRQPQHF
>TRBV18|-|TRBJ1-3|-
TGTGCCAGCTCACCACCGGGGGCGCGAAGTGGAGCTGGAAACACCATATATTTT
CASSPPGARSGAGNTIYF
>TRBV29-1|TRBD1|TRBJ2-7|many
TGCAGCGTTGAGGGACAGGGGAAATACGAGCAGTACTTC
CSVEGQGKYEQYF
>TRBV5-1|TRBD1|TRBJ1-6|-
TGCGCCAGCAGCTTGGCCCCGGGACAGGGGAGGGATCGCTCACCCCTCCACTTT
CASSLAPGQGRDRSPLHF
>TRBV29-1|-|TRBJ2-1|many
TGCAGCGTTGTGGGTAGCGGCTCCTACAATGAGCAGTTCTTC
CSVVGSGSYNEQFF
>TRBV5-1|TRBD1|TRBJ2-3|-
TGCGCCAGCAGCGTGACAGGGGGGGCAGATACGCAGTATTTT
CASSVTGGADTQYF
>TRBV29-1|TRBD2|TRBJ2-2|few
TGCAGCGGGACTAGCACCGGGGAGCTGTTTTTT
CSGTSTGELFF
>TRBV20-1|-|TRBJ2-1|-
TGCAGTGCTAGAGATAGGATTGAGCAGTTCTTC
CSARDRIEQFF
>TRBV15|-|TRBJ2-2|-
TGTGCCACCAGCAGAGGTGGTGGTCCCGGGGAGCTGTTTTTT
CATSRGGGPGELFF
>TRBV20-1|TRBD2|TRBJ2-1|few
TGCAGTGCCCCATGGGCAGGGCCCGGCGCTAGCGGGTCCTACAATGAGCAGTTCTTC
CSAPWAGPGASGSYNEQFF
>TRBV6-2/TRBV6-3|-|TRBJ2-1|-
TGTGCCAGCAGTTACCTCAGCGACTACAATGAGCAGTTCTTC
CASSYLSDYNEQFF
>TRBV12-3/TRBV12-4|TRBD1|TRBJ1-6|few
TGTGCCAGCAGTTCAGGGAGAGGGACAGGGAAATTGTCACCCCTCCACTTT
CASSSGRGTGKLSPLHF
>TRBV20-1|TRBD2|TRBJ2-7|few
TGCAGTGCCCCCAGAAGTAGCGGGAGTAACCACGAGCAGTACTTC
CSAPRSSGSNHEQYF
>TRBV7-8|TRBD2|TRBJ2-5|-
TGTGCCAGCAGCGCCGTTAGACTAGCGAAATTACAAGAGACCCAGTACTTC
CASSAVRLAKLQETQYF
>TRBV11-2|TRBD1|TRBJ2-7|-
TGTGCCAGCAGCCCCACAGGGGCCTCCGAGCAGTACTTC
CASSPTGASEQYF
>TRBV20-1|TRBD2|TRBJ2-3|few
TGCAGTGCTAGATGGGCTAGCGGGAGATCAGATACGCAGTATTTT
CSARWASGRSDTQYF
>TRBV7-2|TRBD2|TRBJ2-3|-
TGTGCCACGCGCGAGCGGGGGGGCCCCACAGATACGCAGTATTTT
CATRERGGPTDTQYF
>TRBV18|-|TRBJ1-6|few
TGTGCCAGCTCACCACGACGAGGAACATGGTCTAATTCACCCCTCCACTTT
CASSPRRGTWSNSPLHF
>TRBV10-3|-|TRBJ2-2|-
TGTGCCATCAGTGATATGAGGGCAAAAAACACCGGGGAGCTGTTTTTT
CAISDMRAKNTGELFF
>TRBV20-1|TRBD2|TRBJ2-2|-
TGCAGACTACCACTAGCGGAAGAAGGCACCGGGGAGCTGTTTTTT
CRLPLAEEGTGELFF
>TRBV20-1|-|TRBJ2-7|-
TGCAGTGCTAGGGACAATTGGGCCTACGACCAGTACTTC
CSARDNWAYDQYF